This T cell receptor (beta chain) was observed in a study of response to subunit inactivated influenza vaccine. Whole-study findings and limits: The authors suggested that every seasonal influenza vaccination recruits few new T cells.

TCRdb re-analysed the RT-PCR reads in MiXCR, keeping a single row per CDR3 protein. The sample shows approximately 530,000 distinct CDR3 sequences, approximately 12% of them seen only once. This clonotype was detected many times. The antigen remains unidentified. Germline V gives CDR1 SGHTA, CDR2 FQGNSA. With V trimmed by 1 base and J by 6 bases, 6 bases remained unmatched. The CDR3 loop spans 14 amino acids. The material sequenced was PBMCs from blood, taken 45 days after vaccination. This sequence was found in a man in his forties or fifties who received an inactivated influenza vaccine. The chain is built from TRBV7-2 and TRBJ2-7; the match to TRBD2 covers 7 bases. Written as DNA, the CDR3 is TGTGCCAGCAGCTTAGGGACTAGTGCCGGCGAGCAGTACTTC. Its protein product is CASSLGTSAGEQYF.